These T cell receptor beta chains were read from a single sample in a study of T cell responses to AZD1222 COVID-19 vaccine. Data came from immunoSEQ multiplex PCR; TCRdb stores just in-frame clones and leaves some out. The table shows around 140,000 clones, with 75% to 90% occurring only once. This specimen was peripheral blood, taken on day 0 of AZD1222 vaccination. The receptor set was obtained from an adult in good health. Each CDR3 is given with its conserved first and last residue. D genes are given only for firm matches. The size entry is marked missing in some rows and otherwise reads once, few, many or a size class.

CDR3aa	CDR3nt	abundance	v_gene	j_gene	d_gene
CASSPGGAGVNEQYF	TGCGCCAGCAGCCCTGGCGGGGCAGGGGTTAACGAGCAGTACTTC	.	TRBV5-1	TRBJ2-7	.
CASSQARLAGGPVDEQFF	TGTGCCAGCAGCCAGGCCCGACTAGCGGGAGGGCCGGTCGATGAGCAGTTCTTC	.	TRBV14	TRBJ2-1	TRBD2
CASSYTGAVYNSPLHF	TGTGCCAGCAGTTATACAGGGGCGGTCTATAATTCACCCCTCCACTTT	once	TRBV6-5	TRBJ1-6	TRBD1
CASSQEGGQGVVRTEAFF	TGTGCCAGCAGCCAAGAAGGGGGACAGGGAGTTGTTCGGACTGAAGCTTTCTTT	.	TRBV3-1/TRBV3-2	TRBJ1-1	TRBD1
CATSTKKTGTLEAFF	TGTGCCACCAGCACAAAGAAGACTGGGACCCTTGAAGCTTTCTTT	.	TRBV15	TRBJ1-1	.
CASSERQGQRDTQYF	TGTGCCAGCAGTGAAAGACAGGGGCAGAGAGATACGCAGTATTTT	.	TRBV6-1	TRBJ2-3	TRBD1
CASSTKGRKTGAYEQYF	TGTGCCAGTAGTACCAAAGGGCGGAAGACGGGGGCCTACGAGCAGTACTTC	.	TRBV19	TRBJ2-7	.
CASRGLNTEAFF	TGTGCCAGCAGGGGCTTGAACACTGAAGCTTTCTTT	once	TRBV5-4	TRBJ1-1	.
CASSISWTSGNEQYF	TGTGCCAGCAGTATTAGTTGGACTAGCGGTAACGAGCAGTACTTC	.	TRBV19	TRBJ2-7	TRBD2
CASSLRGSGHYEQFF	TGTGCCAGCAGCTTACGCGGGAGCGGTCATTATGAGCAGTTCTTC	.	TRBV7-8	TRBJ2-1	TRBD2
CAWSAAGPQDQPQHF	TGTGCCTGGAGTGCAGCGGGACCGCAGGATCAGCCCCAGCATTTT	.	TRBV30	TRBJ1-5	.
CASSPRGSTSTDTQYF	TGTGCCAGCTCACCACGGGGTTCTACTAGCACAGATACGCAGTATTTT	.	TRBV18	TRBJ2-3	.
CASSTQGTDTQYF	TGTGCCAGCAGCACACAGGGGACAGATACGCAGTATTTT	.	TRBV7-9	TRBJ2-3	TRBD1
CASSLGTGAYEQYF	TGTGCCAGCAGCTTAGGGACAGGGGCCTACGAGCAGTACTTC	.	TRBV7-8	TRBJ2-7	TRBD1
CASSPKGLPGDTQYF	TGTGCCAGCAGCCCCAAGGGGCTACCGGGAGATACGCAGTATTTT	.	TRBV11-2	TRBJ2-3	.
CASSQAHYEQYF	TGTGCCAGCAGCCAGGCCCACTACGAGCAGTACTTC	.	TRBV3-1/TRBV3-2	TRBJ2-7	.
CASSFQGTNTEAFF	TGTGCCAGCAGCTTCCAGGGGACGAACACTGAAGCTTTCTTT	.	TRBV13	TRBJ1-1	.
CASSVKGGTEAFF	TGCGCCAGCAGCGTGAAAGGGGGGACTGAAGCTTTCTTT	.	TRBV5-1	TRBJ1-1	.
CASSFSGNTEAFF	TGTGCCAGCTCTTTCTCAGGGAACACTGAAGCTTTCTTT	.	TRBV18	TRBJ1-1	.
CASSPASGGTQETQYF	TGCGCCAGCAGCCCGGCTAGCGGGGGGACTCAAGAGACCCAGTACTTC	.	TRBV5-1	TRBJ2-5	TRBD2
CAWPHGREGTEAFF	TGTGCCTGGCCCCATGGCAGGGAGGGCACTGAAGCTTTCTTT	.	TRBV30	TRBJ1-1	.
CASGRPGTYYGYTF	TGTGCCAGCGGCCGACCCGGGACATATTATGGCTACACCTTC	.	TRBV27	TRBJ1-2	.
CASSPIKYVGTYEQYF	TGTGCCAGCAGCCCAATAAAGTACGTCGGGACCTACGAGCAGTACTTC	.	TRBV11-2	TRBJ2-7	.
CASSQDNPINEQFF	TGTGCCAGCAGCCAAGATAACCCCATCAATGAGCAGTTCTTC	.	TRBV4-2	TRBJ2-1	.